This T cell receptor (beta chain) was sequenced in a study of blood T cells in healthy people across ages. This clonotype was detected many times. Germline V gene data show CDR1 as MNHEY and CDR2 as SVGEGT. V gave up 6 bases and J gave up 13 bases, with 13 bases separating them. The CDR3 is made up of 11 amino acids. The authors isolated at least 6.5 million PBMCs per sample. Then a second PCR, running about 6 to 12 cycles, was carried out with a sample-barcoded 5' primer and a J-beta primer mix. Via MiXCR, TCRdb re-called the 5' RACE reads, giving one row per CDR3 protein. The sample records roughly 900,000 distinct CDR3 sequences, 29% being singletons.

The chain is built from TRBV6-2 or TRBV6-3 and TRBJ2-1, with D hard to call. The TCR originated in a woman older than 75 in good health. The sample consisted of blood. The CDR3: CASSWGFGQFF. As DNA, the CDR3 is TGTGCCAGCAGCTGGGGTTTTGGCCAGTTCTTC.